These T cell receptor beta chains were read from a single sample in a study of shared clonotypes between healthy human individuals. Assay used: immunoSEQ multiplex PCR; TCRdb lists only in-frame clones, some missing. The sample holds about 2.4 million clones; more than 85% are singletons and the top ten take more than 0.35%. Specimen: naive CD4+ T cells from PBMCs. The receptor source for this set is a man younger than 35 in good health. Some clones in this sample may be carry-over from other donors' samples. The CDR3 runs from the conserved cysteine through the conserved F or W. Fields, in order: CDR3 protein, V gene, clone size, J gene. A row's size may be missing; if present it is once, few, many or a size class.

CASSGEGEYQPQHF | TRBV2 | NA | TRBJ1-5
CASSLGLKRGEKLFF | TRBV11-2 | NA | TRBJ1-4
CASSSRQGEAFF | TRBV11-3 | once | TRBJ1-1
CASSFGQVPYTEAFF | TRBV7-3 | NA | TRBJ1-1
CASREAPGKSGSDSNQPQHF | TRBV10-1 | few | TRBJ1-5
CASSLLDSAYGYTF | TRBV5-4 | NA | TRBJ1-2
CASSLSAGTGEQYF | TRBV27 | NA | TRBJ2-7
CASSLYHSGATYIQYF | TRBV11-2 | NA | TRBJ2-4
CASSEGTVGEKLFF | TRBV7-2 | NA | TRBJ1-4
CASSAGTGRNTEAFF | TRBV5-4 | NA | TRBJ1-1
CASGLDPNTEAFF | TRBV5-1 | NA | TRBJ1-1
CASQTSLYQETQYF | TRBV2 | NA | TRBJ2-5
CASSPTGANEKLFF | TRBV18 | NA | TRBJ1-4
CASSLLVGGGTDTQYF | TRBV5-1 | NA | TRBJ2-3
CASSLRGLAPGAEAFF | TRBV7-3 | NA | TRBJ1-1
CATSRGWGIYNEQFF | TRBV15 | NA | TRBJ2-1
CASSLRRPNTEAFF | TRBV27 | NA | TRBJ1-1
CASSFAGGNGYTF | TRBV25-1 | once | TRBJ1-2
CAISAGLAGADTGELFF | TRBV10-3 | NA | TRBJ2-2
CASSIGTGKSTDTQYF | TRBV19 | NA | TRBJ2-3
CASSALRDTGELFF | TRBV6-1 | NA | TRBJ2-2
CAWIRDAYEQYF | TRBV30 | NA | TRBJ2-7
CASLQGEDGYTF | TRBV6-7 | few | TRBJ1-2
CASSLATVQGRGEQYF | TRBV5-1 | NA | TRBJ2-7
CASSEPTSGKTYEQYF | TRBV5-4 | once | TRBJ2-7
CASSWETSGDTGELFF | TRBV5-1 | once | TRBJ2-2
CASRVGGQETQYF | TRBV5-4 | NA | TRBJ2-5
CASSFADTYEQYF | TRBV28 | NA | TRBJ2-7
CASSSGLAGPTDTQYF | TRBV9 | NA | TRBJ2-3
CASSIGLAGAGDTQYF | TRBV18 | NA | TRBJ2-3
CASSKVRGGELFF | TRBV21-1 | NA | TRBJ2-2
CASSFNVAPNYNEQFF | TRBV7-9 | NA | TRBJ2-1
CAISESAGRGEQFF | TRBV10-3 | NA | TRBJ2-1
CASSPGYTEAFF | TRBV6-6 | NA | TRBJ1-1
CASSLFGEQFF | TRBV28 | NA | TRBJ2-1
CSSSSGSETQYF | TRBV29-1 | NA | TRBJ2-5
CASSLGNRHSTDTQYF | TRBV28 | NA | TRBJ2-3
CASSLGGFQPQHF | TRBV5-1 | NA | TRBJ1-5
CSVPFTETQYF | TRBV29-1 | NA | TRBJ2-5
CASSPPPGAGGSYEQYF | TRBV18 | NA | TRBJ2-7
CASRPLDVNYGYTF | TRBV5-8 | NA | TRBJ1-2
CASSRIDRNRYGYTF | TRBV7-9 | NA | TRBJ1-2
CASSPNGGLVSETQYF | TRBV19 | NA | TRBJ2-5
CASSESGSGSYGYTF | TRBV9 | NA | TRBJ1-2
CASSVRLAGVGEQFF | TRBV2 | NA | TRBJ2-1
CASSQDFGRLAGAPNEQFF | TRBV14 | NA | TRBJ2-1
CASSLTGTGFNEQFF | TRBV7-3 | NA | TRBJ2-1
CASSIRGVGTGELFF | TRBV19 | NA | TRBJ2-2
CAISRTGAYEQYF | TRBV10-3 | once | TRBJ2-7
CASSLEAWSPGSPLHF | TRBV5-1 | NA | TRBJ1-6
CASRGPPSYEQYF | TRBV28 | NA | TRBJ2-7
CASSQEVASPYNEQFF | TRBV4-3 | NA | TRBJ2-1
CASSLLSPGENTGELFF | TRBV7-3 | NA | TRBJ2-2
CASSEAAAALSKQYF | TRBV2 | NA | TRBJ2-7